The 26 T cell receptor beta chains below all came from one sample that was sequenced in a study of cytomegalovirus exposure and HLA in healthy donors. A multiplex PCR was run with 60 Vbeta primers and 13 Jbeta primers. Assay: immunoSEQ multiplex PCR; the TCRdb copy retains only in-frame clones and omits some. Counted here are around 95,000 clones, roughly 70% occurring once; the ten biggest clones make up 1.8%. Sequencing used PBMCs. The source is a male donor in good health and CMV-seronegative.

The chain recombines TRBV19 with TRBJ1-1; 12 bases map to TRBD1. This CDR3 has 15 residues. The V gene end was trimmed by 7 bases and the J gene end by 10 bases; junction bases not matched to a gene: 13. Germline V gene lookup returns CDR1 LNHDA and CDR2 SQIVND (reference sequence). The CDR3 is CASKDLSRDRGRAFF. CDR3 DNA: TGTGCCAGTAAGGACTTATCCCGGGACAGGGGGCGAGCTTTCTTT.

The chain is built from TRBV19 and TRBJ2-4; D unclear. The ends were cut back, 6 bases at V and 0 bases at J, with 9 bases in the middle. The V gene's germline CDR1 is LNHDA and CDR2 SQIVND (reference sequence). CDR3 length: 14 amino acids. The CDR3 DNA reads TGTGCCAGTAGCCCGACATTAGCCAAAAACATTCAGTACTTC. This sequence encodes CASSPTLAKNIQYF.

The DNA of the CDR3 is TGTGCCAGCTCCTGGACAGGGGCGAGCCCTGAAGCTTTCTTT. This sequence encodes CASSWTGASPEAFF. V gene TRBV6-1 combines with J gene TRBJ1-1, with 9 bases aligning to TRBD1. V gave up 8 bases and J gave up 6 bases; unmatched junction bases: 10. The CDR3 is 14 residues long. Germline lookup yields CDR1 MNHNS and CDR2 SASEGT.

This clone turned up a few times. This rearrangement joins TRBV7-2 to TRBJ2-1; D possibly corresponds to TRBD1 (5 bases). V was trimmed by 2 bases and J by 8 bases, leaving 13 bases between them. Germline CDR1 and CDR2: SGHTA and FQGNSA. This CDR3 has 14 residues. In nucleotides, the CDR3 is TGTGCCAGCAGCTTACTGCAGGGCTCCTATGAGCAGTTCTTC. Residues: CASSLLQGSYEQFF.

This chain links TRBV29-1 with TRBJ1-4, with TRBD1 as a possible D gene (6 bases). The CDR3 has 16 amino acids. CDR1 and CDR2 (germline): SQVTM, ANQGSEA. V was cut by 6 bases and J by 0 bases, with 17 bases left in between. For the CDR3, the DNA is TGCAGCGTCTCCGGGACACCAGAATCAACTAATGAAAAACTGTTTTTT. This translates into CSVSGTPESTNEKLFF.

The rearrangement links TRBV27 to TRBJ2-7; 7 nucleotides agree with TRBD1. The CDR3 loop spans 15 amino acids. Germline V CDR1 and CDR2: MNHEY, SMNVEV (reference sequence). Unmatched junction bases numbered 5, after V lost 3 bases and J lost 0 bases. The CDR3 is CASSFRTGNSYEQYF. CDR3 nucleotide sequence: TGTGCCAGCAGTTTCCGGACAGGCAACTCCTACGAGCAGTACTTC.

The gene calls are TRBV28 and TRBJ1-1; D is unresolved. Germline V gene lookup returns CDR1 MDHEN and CDR2 SYDVKM. V lost 5 bases and J lost 5, with 9 bases in between. There are 12 residues in the CDR3. The CDR3 region has the DNA TGTGCCAGCAGTCTCCCAGGTACTGAAGCTTTCTTT. This sequence encodes CASSLPGTEAFF. The full variable domain, its missing parts supplied by reference TRBV28 and TRBJ1-1, is DVKVTQSSRYLVKRTGEKVFLECVQDMDHENMFWYRQDPGLGLRLIYFSYDVKMKEKGDIPEGYSVSREKKERFSLILESASTNQTSMYLCASSLPGTEAFFGQGTRLTVV.

This chain joins TRBV7-2 and TRBJ2-1; 7 bases line up with TRBD1. The CDR3 has 13 amino acids. With 4 bases clipped from V and 7 bases from J, the junction kept 4 bases outside the gene matches. From germline, CDR1 is SGHTA and CDR2 FQGNSA. This CDR3 is CASSSGQPNEQFF. The CDR3 bases are TGTGCCAGCAGCTCGGGACAGCCGAATGAGCAGTTCTTC. The entire variable domain, with the rest obtained from reference TRBV7-2 and TRBJ2-1, is as follows: GAGVSQSPSNKVTEKGKDVELRCDPISGHTALYWYRQSLGQGLEFLIYFQGNSAPDKSGLPSDRFSAERTGGSVSTLTIQRTQQEDSAVYLCASSSGQPNEQFFGPGTRLTVL.

This chain links TRBV5-6 with TRBJ2-5; D is possibly TRBD1 (6 bases). Per the germline V gene, CDR1 is SGHDT and CDR2 is YYEEEE. The CDR3 consists of 13 residues. The ends were cut back, 3 bases at V and 7 bases at J, with 13 bases in the middle. The CDR3 protein is CASSSGVGVTQYF. In DNA, the CDR3 is TGTGCCAGCAGCTCAGGGGTTGGAGTGACCCAGTACTTC.

The chain couples TRBV9 to TRBJ2-3; 10 bases line up with TRBD1. Unmatched junction bases numbered 6, after V lost 0 bases and J lost 5 bases. Germline V gene data show CDR1 as SGDLS and CDR2 as YYNGEE. This CDR3 spans 16 amino acids. The CDR3 spells CASSVEGQGVGDTQYF. The CDR3, as DNA: TGTGCCAGCAGCGTAGAAGGACAGGGGGTAGGAGATACGCAGTATTTT.

The chain couples TRBV30 to TRBJ1-2, with D possibly TRBD1 on 6 matching bases. Trimming stripped 4 bases from V and 6 bases from J, with 21 bases between. The CDR3 consists of 15 residues. Germline V CDR1 and CDR2: GTSNPN, SVGIG (reference sequence). The CDR3 DNA reads as TGTGCCTGGAAAAAGTACAGGGACCTTCCTGATGGCTACACCTTC. Translating gives CAWKKYRDLPDGYTF.

The chain carries TRBV7-8 and TRBJ2-4; perhaps TRBD1 as D (6 bases). Germline CDR1 is SGHVS and CDR2 is FQNEAQ. The CDR3 sequence is 16 residues long. The V gene lost 5 bases and the J gene lost 0 bases, with 14 bases spanning the gap. This chain's CDR3 is CASSPHRVGAKNIQYF. CDR3 coding DNA: TGTGCCAGCAGCCCACACAGGGTTGGAGCCAAAAACATTCAGTACTTC.

This sequence joins TRBV6-6 and TRBJ2-3; TRBD2 matches at 7 bases. Germline V gives CDR1 MNHNY, CDR2 SVGAGI (reference sequence). V gave up 2 bases and J gave up 3 bases; unmatched junction bases: 5. This CDR3 has 15 residues. This chain's CDR3 is CASSYPASGTDTQYF. CDR3 bases: TGTGCCAGCAGTTACCCGGCTAGCGGAACAGATACGCAGTATTTT.

The J gene is TRBJ2-1, the V gene TRBV2; 7 bases agree with TRBD1. CDR3 length equals 15 residues. The trim removed 3 bases at V and 6 bases at J, leaving 8 bases unmatched. CDR1 SNHLY and CDR2 FYNNEI come from the germline V gene. CDR3 DNA: TGTGCCAGCAGTGAGCAAGGACAGGAGACCAATGAGCAGTTCTTC. Translating it yields CASSEQGQETNEQFF.

The chain couples TRBV6-5 to TRBJ2-7; 12 bases map to TRBD2. Germline V gene data show CDR1 as MNHEY and CDR2 as SVGAGI. The CDR3 is 15 amino acids. Trimming cost V 6 bases and J 2 bases; bases outside gene matches: 5. This CDR3 reads CASRPLAGGPYEQYF. DNA of the CDR3: TGTGCCAGCAGGCCACTAGCGGGAGGCCCCTACGAGCAGTACTTC.

The J gene is TRBJ2-4, the V gene TRBV9, with D maybe TRBD2 (6 bases). The CDR3 extends over 14 amino acids. CDR1 is SGDLS, CDR2 YYNGEE, per germline. V lost 4 bases, J lost 1 base, and 9 bases lay in between. The CDR3 reads CASSPGRAKNIQYF. CDR3 DNA: TGTGCCAGCAGCCCGGGGAGGGCCAAAAACATTCAGTACTTC.

The J gene is TRBJ2-7, the V gene TRBV27; the D gene is possibly TRBD2 (5 bases). The CDR3 consists of 13 residues. Germline lookup yields CDR1 MNHEY and CDR2 SMNVEV (reference sequence). Trimming removed 5 bases from V and 0 bases from J, with 8 bases in between. The CDR3 DNA reads as TGTGCCAGCAGTCGGACTTACTCCTACGAGCAGTACTTC. It is translated as CASSRTYSYEQYF.

This clone was observed once. The chain joins TRBV11-2 to TRBJ2-3, with 9 bases that match TRBD2. The CDR3 covers 17 residues. The ends lost 1 base at V and 2 bases at J; junction bases unmatched: 7. In germline, CDR1 is SGHAT, CDR2 FQNNGV. The CDR3 sequence is CASSLGVRLAATDTQYF. The DNA for the CDR3 is TGTGCCAGCAGCTTAGGGGTACGACTAGCGGCCACAGATACGCAGTATTTT.

This chain connects TRBV5-8 to TRBJ1-6; D is perhaps TRBD1 (6 bases). V lost 4 bases to trimming and J lost 6 bases, with 11 bases between them. Per germline, CDR1 SGHTS and CDR2 YDEGEE. This CDR3 has 14 residues. CDR3 sequence (DNA): TGTGCCAGCAGCACACAGGGCTTTAATTCACCCCTCCACTTT. Translated: CASSTQGFNSPLHF.

The V gene is TRBV6-1, the J gene TRBJ2-3; D not resolved. The CDR3 extends over 18 amino acids. Germline CDR1 MNHNS, CDR2 SASEGT. The V and J ends lost 1 base and 3 bases respectively, with 20 bases between them. Here the CDR3 reads CASSEVVAGVGGTDTQYF. CDR3 sequence (DNA): TGTGCCAGCAGTGAAGTAGTAGCTGGAGTCGGTGGAACAGATACGCAGTATTTT.

The chain is built from TRBV27 and TRBJ1-2; TRBD1 aligns across 10 bases. The CDR3 runs to 12 residues. CDR1 and CDR2 from the germline V gene are MNHEY and SMNVEV (reference sequence). After removal of 10 bases from V and 6 bases from J, the junction contained 5 bases not matched to a gene. Here the CDR3 DNA reads TGTGCCACCACGACAGGGGGCAATGGCTACACCTTC. Protein sequence: CATTTGGNGYTF.

The chain uses TRBV7-2 and TRBJ2-3; a weak D match, TRBD2 (6 bases). Trimming shortened V by 2 bases and J by 0 bases, and 9 bases separated the two germline ends. CDR3 size: 15 residues. From germline, CDR1 is SGHTA and CDR2 FQGNSA. CDR3 bases: TGTGCCAGCAGCTTAAACGGGGGAAGCACAGATACGCAGTATTTT. It encodes CASSLNGGSTDTQYF.

In this sample, this clone turned up a few times. V is TRBV7-3 and J is TRBJ2-1; 7 positions match TRBD2. V lost 0 bases to trimming and J lost 2 bases; unmatched junction nucleotides: 7. Germline V CDR1 and CDR2: SGHTA, FQGTGA. The CDR3 contains 17 residues. Here the CDR3 reads CASSLTLGGAAYNEQFF. CDR3 bases: TGTGCCAGCAGCTTAACCCTGGGAGGGGCGGCCTACAATGAGCAGTTCTTC.

Only a few counts were recorded for this clone. This chain joins TRBV4-3 and TRBJ2-1, with D possibly matching TRBD2 (6 bases). CDR3 size: 16 residues. The germline gives CDR1 LGHNA, CDR2 YSLEER. Trimming removed 1 base from V and 1 base from J, with 11 bases in between. The CDR3, as DNA: TGCGCCAGCAGCCAAGGGGGAGGTGTTTCCTACAATGAGCAGTTCTTC. As protein: CASSQGGGVSYNEQFF.

This clone turned up a few times. The chain carries TRBV6-4 and TRBJ2-1; D is uncertain. The CDR3 is 14 amino acids. Trimming took 3 bases from V and 8 from J, leaving 14 bases between them. Germline assignment: CDR1 MRHNA and CDR2 SNTAGT. In DNA form, the CDR3 reads TGTGCCAGCAGTGAGAGGCCAAGTAATGATGAGCAGTTCTTC. Its protein is CASSERPSNDEQFF.

The CDR3 bases are TGTGCCAGCAGCGATCGGACTAGCAGGTCCTCTGGGGCCAACGTCCTGACTTTC. Amino acids: CASSDRTSRSSGANVLTF. J is TRBJ2-6 and V is TRBV14; 8 nucleotides line up with TRBD2. CDR1 is SGHDN, CDR2 FVKESK, per germline. The CDR3 has 18 amino acids. J lost 0 bases, V lost 5 bases, and 9 bases had no gene match. Using reference TRBV14 and TRBJ2-6 for the parts outside the CDR3, the full variable domain is EAGVTQFPSHSVIEKGQTVTLRCDPISGHDNLYWYRRVMGKEIKFLLHFVKESKQDESGMPNNRFLAERTGGTYSTLKVQPAELEDSGVYFCASSDRTSRSSGANVLTFGAGSRLTVL.